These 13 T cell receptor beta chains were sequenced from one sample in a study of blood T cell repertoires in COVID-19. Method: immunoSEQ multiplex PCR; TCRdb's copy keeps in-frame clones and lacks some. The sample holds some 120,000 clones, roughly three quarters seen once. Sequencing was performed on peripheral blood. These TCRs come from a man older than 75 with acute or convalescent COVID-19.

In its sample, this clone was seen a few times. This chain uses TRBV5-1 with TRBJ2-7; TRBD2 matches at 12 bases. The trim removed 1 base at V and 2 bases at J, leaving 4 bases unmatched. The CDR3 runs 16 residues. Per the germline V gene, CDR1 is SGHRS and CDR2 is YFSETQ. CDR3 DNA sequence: TGCGCCAGCAGCTTGCAGACTAGCGGGGGACCCTACGAGCAGTACTTC. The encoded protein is CASSLQTSGGPYEQYF.

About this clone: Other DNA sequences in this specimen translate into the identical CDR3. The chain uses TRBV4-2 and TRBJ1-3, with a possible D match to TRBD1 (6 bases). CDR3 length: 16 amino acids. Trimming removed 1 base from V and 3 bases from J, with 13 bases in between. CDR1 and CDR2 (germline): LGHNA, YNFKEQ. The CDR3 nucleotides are TGTGCCAGCAGCCAAGTAAGGGGGTCGGGTGGAAACACCATATATTTT. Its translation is CASSQVRGSGGNTIYF.

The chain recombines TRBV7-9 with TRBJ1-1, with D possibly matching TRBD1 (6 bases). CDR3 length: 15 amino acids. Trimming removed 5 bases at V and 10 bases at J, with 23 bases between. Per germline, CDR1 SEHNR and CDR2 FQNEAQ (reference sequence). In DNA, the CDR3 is TGTGCCAGCAGCCACCGGGGAGGGGGACCCAAGGGAGCTTTCTTT. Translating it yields CASSHRGGGPKGAFF.

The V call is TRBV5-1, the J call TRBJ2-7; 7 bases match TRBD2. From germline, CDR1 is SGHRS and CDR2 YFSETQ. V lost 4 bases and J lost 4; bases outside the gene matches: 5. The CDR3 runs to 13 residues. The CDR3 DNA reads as TGCGCCAGCAGCCCTAGCGGCGGTTACGAGCAGTACTTC. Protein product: CASSPSGGYEQYF.

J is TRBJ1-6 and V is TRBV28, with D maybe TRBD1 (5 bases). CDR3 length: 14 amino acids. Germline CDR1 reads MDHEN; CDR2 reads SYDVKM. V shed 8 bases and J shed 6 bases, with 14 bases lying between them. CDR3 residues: CASRLGLANSPLHF. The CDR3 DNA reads TGTGCCAGCCGTCTGGGACTAGCTAATTCACCCCTCCACTTT.

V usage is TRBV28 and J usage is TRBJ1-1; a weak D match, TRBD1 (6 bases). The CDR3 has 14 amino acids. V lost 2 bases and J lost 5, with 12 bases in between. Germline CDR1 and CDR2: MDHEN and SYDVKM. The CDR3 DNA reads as TGTGCCAGCAGTTTAGCGGGGGGGCCGACTGAAGCTTTCTTT. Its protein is CASSLAGGPTEAFF.

The CDR3 sequence is CASSPGLASTQETQYF. CDR3 coding DNA: TGTGCCAGCAGCCCGGGACTAGCGAGCACACAAGAGACCCAGTACTTC. The V gene is TRBV5-4, the J gene TRBJ2-5, with 10 bases matching TRBD2. From germline, CDR1 is SGHNT and CDR2 YYREEE (reference sequence). V was clipped by 4 bases and J by 2 bases; unmatched bases: 8. This CDR3 spans 16 amino acids.

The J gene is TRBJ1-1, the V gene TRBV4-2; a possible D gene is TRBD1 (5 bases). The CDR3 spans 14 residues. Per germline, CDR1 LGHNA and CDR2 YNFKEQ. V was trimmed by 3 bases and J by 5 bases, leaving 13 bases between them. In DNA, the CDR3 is TGTGCCAGCAGCCACCGGGGGAGTGGGACTGAAGCTTTCTTT. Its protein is CASSHRGSGTEAFF.

Here the CDR3 DNA reads TGTGCCAGCAGCCAAGATCCAGGCTCGAACACCGGGGAGCTGTTTTTT. Translating it yields CASSQDPGSNTGELFF. The genes are TRBV4-2 and TRBJ2-2; D is unclear. The germline V gene encodes CDR1 LGHNA and CDR2 YNFKEQ. The V and J ends lost 0 bases and 0 bases respectively, with 8 bases between them. The CDR3 loop spans 16 amino acids.

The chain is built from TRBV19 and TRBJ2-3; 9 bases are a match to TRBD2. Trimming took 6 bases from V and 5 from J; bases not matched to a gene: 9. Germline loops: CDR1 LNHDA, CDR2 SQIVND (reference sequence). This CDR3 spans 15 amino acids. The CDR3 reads CASSSLAGWQDTQYF. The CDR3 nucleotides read TGTGCCAGTAGCTCTCTAGCGGGGTGGCAAGATACGCAGTATTTT.

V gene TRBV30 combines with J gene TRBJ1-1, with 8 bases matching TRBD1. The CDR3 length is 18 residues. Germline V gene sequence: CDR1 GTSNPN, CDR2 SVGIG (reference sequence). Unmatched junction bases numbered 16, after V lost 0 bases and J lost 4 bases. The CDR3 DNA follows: TGTGCCTGGAGTGTATCGGGCGGACAGGGCATGAGCCTCACTGAAGCTTTCTTT. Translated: CAWSVSGGQGMSLTEAFF.

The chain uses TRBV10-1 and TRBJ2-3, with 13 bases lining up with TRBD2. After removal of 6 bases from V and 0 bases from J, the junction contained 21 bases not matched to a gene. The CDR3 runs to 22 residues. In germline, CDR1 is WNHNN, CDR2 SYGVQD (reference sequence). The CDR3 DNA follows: TGCGCCAGCAGCAACCAACCCAGACTAGCGGGGGGAGCGGCCGGTAGCACAGATACGCAGTATTTT. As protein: CASSNQPRLAGGAAGSTDTQYF.

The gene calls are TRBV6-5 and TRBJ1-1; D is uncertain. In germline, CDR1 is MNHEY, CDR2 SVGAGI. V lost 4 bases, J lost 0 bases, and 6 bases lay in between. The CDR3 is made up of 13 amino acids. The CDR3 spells CASSSLLNTEAFF. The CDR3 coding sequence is TGTGCCAGCAGTTCATTGTTGAACACTGAAGCTTTCTTT.